These 27 T cell receptor beta chains share one sample of origin, sequenced in a study of somatic mutations in cytotoxic T cells in rheumatoid arthritis. Libraries were prepared by immunoSEQ multiplex PCR; TCRdb keeps only in-frame clonotypes and omits some of them. The profile shows some 40,000 clones, approximately 80% of them singletons. Material for sequencing was CD8+ T cells sorted from blood. The receptor source for this set is a man aged 40-50 years in good health.

The chain joins TRBV4-3 to TRBJ2-7, with D possibly matching TRBD2 (5 bases). The CDR3 is made up of 16 amino acids. Per the germline V gene, CDR1 is LGHNA and CDR2 is YSLEER. V shed 3 bases and J shed 0 bases, with 15 bases lying between them. CDR3 sequence reads: CASSQAFSAPSYEQYF. For the CDR3, the DNA is TGCGCCAGCAGCCAGGCTTTTAGCGCTCCCTCCTACGAGCAGTACTTC.

The chain couples TRBV21-1 to TRBJ1-2. TRBV21-1 is labeled a pseudogene. This CDR3 comprises 16 residues. CDR3 in amino acids: CASSKASAPWGYGYTF. The CDR3 coding sequence is TGTGCCAGCAGCAAAGCCTCGGCGCCCTGGGGCTATGGCTACACCTTC.

The V and J genes are TRBV6-1 and TRBJ1-1; the D is unclear. V was shortened by 2 bases and J by 2 bases, with 6 bases between the two germline ends. The V gene's germline CDR1 is MNHNS and CDR2 SASEGT. This CDR3 has 13 amino acids. The CDR3 nucleotides are TGTGCCAGCAGTGAATATGAAAACACTGAAGCTTTCTTT. Translated, it gives CASSEYENTEAFF.

This chain links TRBV7-9 with TRBJ1-2; 7 bases agree with TRBD1. CDR1 is SEHNR and CDR2 is FQNEAQ in the germline V gene (reference sequence). J lost 0 bases, V lost 1 base, and 5 bases had no gene match. The CDR3 spans 16 residues. The DNA for the CDR3 is TGTGCCAGCAGCTTAGGATCGGGACAGACTAACTATGGCTACACCTTC. Its protein product is CASSLGSGQTNYGYTF.

The chain carries TRBV4-1 and TRBJ2-7; maybe TRBD2 (6 bases). Trimming left V 2 bases short and J 3 bases short, with 8 bases between. The V gene's germline CDR1 is MGHRA and CDR2 YSYEKL. CDR3 length equals 13 residues. CDR3 residues: CASSQRAGYEQYF. For the CDR3, the DNA is TGCGCCAGCAGCCAAAGAGCGGGCTACGAGCAGTACTTC.

The chain links TRBV18 to TRBJ2-7, with D tentatively TRBD1 (5 bases). This CDR3 spans 14 amino acids. Trimming stripped 0 bases from V and 1 base from J, with 7 bases between. From germline, CDR1 is KGHSH and CDR2 LQKENI. This CDR3 is CASSPPAGSYEQYF. DNA of the CDR3: TGTGCCAGCTCACCACCGGCAGGGTCCTACGAGCAGTACTTC.

The rearrangement uses TRBV27 and TRBJ2-1; D not resolved. The CDR3 spans 13 residues. V was cut by 6 bases and J by 0 bases, with 6 bases left in between. Germline lookup yields CDR1 MNHEY and CDR2 SMNVEV (reference sequence). The CDR3 coding sequence is TGTGCCAGCAGCAAGAGCTCCTACAATGAGCAGTTCTTC. Encoded protein: CASSKSSYNEQFF.

This clone was detected once. This chain links TRBV6-6 with TRBJ2-7; D is possibly TRBD2 (5 bases). V lost 6 bases to trimming and J lost 0 bases, with 9 bases between them. The germline CDR1 and CDR2 sequences are MNHNY and SVGAGI (reference sequence). There are 13 residues in the CDR3. The CDR3 protein is CASSPGISYEQYF. The CDR3 bases are TGTGCCAGCAGCCCGGGGATCTCCTACGAGCAGTACTTC.

This chain connects TRBV7-9 to TRBJ2-3; TRBD2 agrees at 9 bases. Looked up from germline, CDR1 is SEHNR and CDR2 is FQNEAQ (reference sequence). CDR3 length: 17 amino acids. The junction had 11 bases not matched to a gene; V was cut back by 4 bases and J by 3 bases. Written as DNA, the CDR3 is TGTGCCAGCAGCTCTATAGTAGCGGGAGACCGGACAGATACGCAGTATTTT. This sequence encodes CASSSIVAGDRTDTQYF. Filled out from reference TRBV7-9 and TRBJ2-3, the complete variable domain reads DTGVSQNPRHKITKRGQNVTFRCDPISEHNRLYWYRQTLGQGPEFLTYFQNEAQLEKSRLLSDRFSAERPKGSFSTLEIQRTEQGDSAMYLCASSSIVAGDRTDTQYFGPGTRLTVL.

This clone was seen once. The V and J genes are TRBV5-1 and TRBJ2-1, with D possibly being TRBD2 (7 bases). This CDR3 comprises 13 residues. The germline V gene encodes CDR1 SGHRS and CDR2 YFSETQ. Trimming stripped 1 base from V and 10 bases from J, with 12 bases between. Here the CDR3 reads CASSLFRGGEQFF. The CDR3 nucleotides read TGCGCCAGCAGCTTGTTCAGGGGAGGGGAGCAGTTCTTC.

The chain uses TRBV28 and TRBJ1-2, with 9 positions matching TRBD1. CDR1 is MDHEN and CDR2 is SYDVKM in the germline V gene. J gave up 0 bases and V 9 bases, and 8 bases lay outside the gene matches. The CDR3 is 15 residues long. The CDR3 DNA reads as TGTGCCAGTACGGACAGGGGCCCTTCTAACTATGGCTACACCTTC. Encoded protein: CASTDRGPSNYGYTF.

In nucleotides, the CDR3 is TGTGCCAGTACCGGGACTAGCGGCCTTTTAGGTGAGCAGTTCTTC. Its protein is CASTGTSGLLGEQFF. The J gene is TRBJ2-1, the V gene TRBV19; 11 nucleotides line up with TRBD2. This CDR3 contains 15 residues. CDR1 is LNHDA and CDR2 is SQIVND in the germline V gene (reference sequence). V lost 7 bases and J lost 9; bases outside the gene matches: 11. Together with reference TRBV19 and TRBJ2-1, the CDR3 gives the full variable domain: DGGITQSPKYLFRKEGQNVTLSCEQNLNHDAMYWYRQDPGQGLRLIYYSQIVNDFQKGDIAEGYSVSREKKESFPLTVTSAQKNPTAFYLCASTGTSGLLGEQFFGPGTRLTVL.

This chain connects TRBV15 to TRBJ2-2; tentative D call: TRBD2 (6 bases). The V end lost 3 bases, the J end lost 0 bases, and 14 bases lay between the germline ends. The CDR3 sequence is 17 residues long. Germline-derived CDR1 and CDR2 are LNHNV and YYDKDF (reference sequence). CDR3 nucleotides: TGTGCCACCAGCAGGGGAGGTCCAGAATCGAACACCGGGGAGCTGTTTTTT. Residues: CATSRGGPESNTGELFF.

The V call is TRBV4-1, the J call TRBJ2-7; no firm D call. Germline V gene data show CDR1 as MGHRA and CDR2 as YSYEKL. V was pared by 0 bases and J by 5 bases, with 11 bases between. CDR3 length: 14 amino acids. The CDR3 loop is CASSQEDRSHEQYF. The CDR3 coding sequence is TGCGCCAGCAGCCAAGAAGACCGGTCCCACGAGCAGTACTTC.

This sequence joins TRBV9 and TRBJ2-1; the match to TRBD2 covers 11 bases. Germline V CDR1 and CDR2: SGDLS, YYNGEE. Trimming at V came to 3 bases and at J to 5 bases, leaving 10 bases not matched to a gene. The CDR3 contains 17 residues. The CDR3 region has the DNA TGTGCCAGCAGCGGAGGGAATCTAGCGGGGGGACACAATGAGCAGTTCTTC. Amino acids: CASSGGNLAGGHNEQFF.

This chain links TRBV29-1 with TRBJ1-1, with a tentative D call TRBD1 (6 bases). Per germline, CDR1 SQVTM and CDR2 ANQGSEA. The CDR3 covers 13 residues. Deletions cut 5 bases from V and 0 bases from J, with 10 bases between. This CDR3 is CSVKGVLNTEAFF. In DNA, the CDR3 is TGCAGCGTTAAGGGGGTTTTGAACACTGAAGCTTTCTTT.

The chain employs TRBV7-9 and TRBJ2-5; D remains unclear. Germline V gene lookup returns CDR1 SEHNR and CDR2 FQNEAQ (reference sequence). The CDR3 is 13 residues long. V lost 7 bases, J lost 4 bases, and 13 bases lay in between. CDR3 bases: TGTGCCAGCATTCCCGAGACCAGAGAGACCCAGTACTTC. Amino acid sequence: CASIPETRETQYF.

This rearrangement joins TRBV5-1 to TRBJ2-1; tentative D call: TRBD2 (5 bases). The CDR3 has 13 residues. The ends were cut back, 2 bases at V and 5 bases at J, with 8 bases in the middle. Germline V CDR1 and CDR2: SGHRS, YFSETQ. The CDR3 reads CASSLSGNNEQFF. The CDR3 DNA reads as TGCGCCAGCAGCTTATCGGGAAACAATGAGCAGTTCTTC.

This chain connects TRBV5-1 to TRBJ2-7; D unclear. The CDR3 is 12 amino acids. Looked up from germline, CDR1 is SGHRS and CDR2 is YFSETQ. V lost 0 bases and J 4 bases, leaving 5 bases between the germline ends. CDR3 bases: TGCGCCAGCAGCTTGGGTGGATACGAGCAGTACTTC. This encodes CASSLGGYEQYF.

This CDR3 is CASSAGFSSTDTQYF. The CDR3 DNA follows: TGTGCCAGCAGTGCCGGCTTCTCTAGCACAGATACGCAGTATTTT. The gene calls are TRBV25-1 and TRBJ2-3; D gene unclear. Looked up from germline, CDR1 is MGHDK and CDR2 is SYGVNS. The CDR3 has 15 residues. V shed 4 bases and J shed 0 bases, with 11 bases lying between them.

This rearrangement joins TRBV29-1 to TRBJ1-2; no clear D. Germline V gene lookup returns CDR1 SQVTM and CDR2 ANQGSEA. The CDR3 is made up of 13 amino acids. Trimming removed 0 bases from V and 6 bases from J, with 11 bases in between. CDR3 sequence (DNA): TGCAGCGTTGAAGATCGGGTATCGGATGGCTACACCTTC. Its protein product is CSVEDRVSDGYTF.

This chain uses TRBV6-1 with TRBJ2-3; TRBD2 might be the D (7 bases). Germline V gene data show CDR1 as MNHNS and CDR2 as SASEGT. V was trimmed by 4 bases and J by 6 bases, leaving 20 bases between them. This CDR3 has 16 amino acids. The CDR3 nucleotides read TGTGCCAGCAGTGGGGGGGCTAGCGGAGGGAGGGATACGCAGTATTTT. This gives the protein CASSGGASGGRDTQYF.

This clone was seen a single time. The rearrangement uses TRBV6-5 and TRBJ1-1; D uncertain. This CDR3 region has 15 residues. Germline V gene lookup returns CDR1 MNHEY and CDR2 SVGAGI. Trimming removed 0 bases at V and 5 bases at J, with 13 bases between. The CDR3 loop is CASSYSPQGGTEAFF. CDR3 in DNA: TGTGCCAGCAGTTACTCCCCCCAAGGAGGGACTGAAGCTTTCTTT.

The chain couples TRBV4-2 to TRBJ2-7, with D perhaps matching TRBD2 (6 bases). Germline CDR1 LGHNA, CDR2 YNFKEQ. V was cut by 1 base and J by 2 bases, with 12 bases left in between. This CDR3 contains 15 residues. The CDR3 spells CASSQGITGAYEQYF. The DNA for the CDR3 is TGTGCCAGCAGCCAAGGGATAACGGGAGCCTACGAGCAGTACTTC.

V and J are TRBV30 and TRBJ1-5; 10 bases match TRBD1. V lost 0 bases and J lost 8; bases outside the gene matches: 7. The CDR3 sequence is 15 residues long. The germline V gene encodes CDR1 GTSNPN and CDR2 SVGIG (reference sequence). CDR3: CAWSVRDRGIEPQHF. CDR3 bases: TGTGCCTGGAGTGTACGGGACAGGGGCATCGAGCCCCAGCATTTT.

V usage is TRBV11-2 and J usage is TRBJ2-5; 9 bases are a match to TRBD2. Losses at the gene ends were 8 bases for V and 4 bases for J; bases not matched to a gene: 2. The CDR3 is made up of 12 amino acids. Germline V gene lookup returns CDR1 SGHAT and CDR2 FQNNGV. The CDR3 spells CASLSGGETQYF. DNA of the CDR3: TGTGCCAGCCTTAGCGGGGGAGAGACCCAGTACTTC.

The chain joins TRBV27 to TRBJ2-1, with 14 bases identical to TRBD2. CDR3 length: 16 amino acids. Germline values: CDR1 MNHEY, CDR2 SMNVEV (reference sequence). Trimming removed 5 bases from V and 7 bases from J; junction bases left unmatched: 7. As DNA, the CDR3 is TGTGCCAGCAGTCCGGGACTAGCGGGAGCTCATAATGAGCAGTTCTTC. Its protein product is CASSPGLAGAHNEQFF.